The 4 T cell receptor beta chains below were found in one sample sequenced in a study of blood T cells in healthy people across ages. A J-beta primer mix and a sample-barcoded 5' primer were used in a second PCR of roughly 6 to 11 cycles. TCRdb reanalysed the 5' RACE reads using MiXCR and keeps one entry per CDR3 protein. The sample carries some 790,000 distinct CDR3 sequences, 29% recorded once. Sequences were obtained from blood. Every receptor here comes from a woman older than 75 in good health.

The sample holds a few counts of this clonotype. The chain links TRBV6-4 to TRBJ2-1; TRBD1 matches 10 bases. Per the germline V gene, CDR1 is MRHNA and CDR2 is SNTAGT. The CDR3 sequence is 13 residues long. V was pared by 10 bases and J by 9 bases, with 9 bases of the junction left unmatched. The CDR3 region is CATGTGAFGEQFF. CDR3 bases: TGTGCCACCGGGACAGGGGCTTTTGGTGAGCAGTTCTTC.

The gene calls are TRBV10-1 and TRBJ1-1, with D unclear. The CDR3 consists of 18 residues. CDR1 WNHNN and CDR2 SYGVQD come from the germline V gene (reference sequence). Trimming removed 0 bases from V and 3 bases from J, with 20 bases in between. CDR3 amino acids: CASSESGLGTTRDTEAFF. For the CDR3, the DNA is TGCGCCAGCAGTGAGTCGGGTCTGGGCACTACTAGGGACACTGAAGCTTTCTTT.

This clonotype was counted many times. V and J are TRBV6-5 and TRBJ1-1; the match to TRBD1 covers 8 bases. The CDR3 contains 12 residues. V shed 2 bases and J 11 bases; nucleotides not matched to a gene: 4. The germline V gene encodes CDR1 MNHEY and CDR2 SVGAGI. The CDR3 DNA is TGTGCCAGCAGTTACGGAACAGGGGGTGCTTTCTTT. Protein: CASSYGTGGAFF.

In its sample, this clonotype was seen a few times. This chain links TRBV19 with TRBJ2-5; 7 bases are a match to TRBD1. This CDR3 spans 11 amino acids. Germline V lookup: CDR1 LNHDA, CDR2 SQIVND (reference sequence). V was clipped by 8 bases and J by 9 bases; unmatched bases: 6. For the CDR3, the DNA is TGTGCCAGTCAATCTCAGGGGGCCCAGTACTTC. Translation: CASQSQGAQYF.